Listed below are T cell receptor beta chains from one sample, sequenced in a study of blood T cell repertoires in COVID-19. Produced via immunoSEQ multiplex PCR; TCRdb's table is partial and in-frame only. This sample has around 100,000 clones, with around 88% found just once. Sequenced sample: peripheral blood. These receptor sequences come from a human donor in a cohort sampled during active COVID-19. The CDR3 runs from the conserved cysteine through the conserved F or W. A D gene is named only where the DNA matches it firmly. Clone size is shown for a subset of rows, as once, few, many or a class of expanded clone.

J gene,V gene,D gene,clone size,CDR3 protein,CDR3 DNA
TRBJ2-3,TRBV18,.,.,CASSPRDISTDTQYF,TGTGCCAGCTCACCCCGGGACATTAGCACAGATACGCAGTATTTT
TRBJ1-1,TRBV5-4,TRBD1,.,CASSAGQGASTEAFF,TGTGCCAGCAGCGCAGGACAGGGGGCAAGCACTGAAGCTTTCTTT
TRBJ1-4,TRBV9,.,.,CASSVGGFDEKLFF,TGTGCCAGCAGCGTGGGGGGATTTGATGAAAAACTGTTTTTT
TRBJ1-5,TRBV6-5,.,.,CATKSGDLDNQPQHF,TGTGCCACCAAATCAGGGGATTTGGACAATCAGCCCCAGCATTTT
TRBJ1-4,TRBV21-1,.,.,CASSKPAREVTNEKLFF,TGTGCCAGCAGCAAACCCGCAAGGGAGGTAACTAATGAAAAACTGTTTTTT
TRBJ1-4,TRBV19,TRBD1,once,CASRRQGFNEKLFF,TGTGCCAGTAGACGACAGGGCTTTAATGAAAAACTGTTTTTT
TRBJ1-3,TRBV6-5,.,.,CASSSPGTGNTIYF,TGTGCCAGCAGTTCCCCCGGGACTGGAAACACCATATATTTT
TRBJ2-7,TRBV7-2,.,few,CASSLAAYEQYF,TGTGCCAGCAGCTTGGCAGCCTACGAGCAGTACTTC
TRBJ2-1,TRBV10-1,TRBD2,.,CASSESGGGSYNEQFF,TGCGCCAGCAGTGAGTCCGGCGGGGGATCCTACAATGAGCAGTTCTTC
TRBJ1-1,TRBV4-1,.,.,CASSQAVQGTAPSF,TGCGCCAGCAGCCAAGCTGTTCAGGGCACGGCCCCGTCTTTT
TRBJ2-1,TRBV7-3,.,.,CASSLTGAQHNEQFF,TGTGCCAGCAGCTTAACGGGGGCCCAACACAATGAGCAGTTCTTC
TRBJ1-1,TRBV19,.,.,CASREQPRRNTEAFF,TGTGCCAGTAGGGAACAGCCCCGGCGGAACACTGAAGCTTTCTTT
TRBJ1-3,TRBV6-6,TRBD1,.,CASSPTGAGNTIYF,TGTGCCAGCAGCCCGACAGGGGCTGGAAACACCATATATTTT
TRBJ2-3,TRBV6-5,.,.,CASREDSTDTQYF,TGTGCCAGCAGGGAGGACAGTACAGATACGCAGTATTTT
TRBJ2-7,TRBV5-5,TRBD2,.,CASSLAASGAYEQYF,TGTGCCAGCAGCTTGGCGGCTAGCGGAGCCTACGAGCAGTACTTC
TRBJ2-2,TRBV11-3,.,.,CASSSRGTGELFF,TGTGCCAGCAGTTCGAGGGGGACCGGGGAGCTGTTTTTT
TRBJ1-1,TRBV5-1,.,.,CASRFREGGTEAFF,TGCGCCAGCAGATTCAGGGAGGGAGGCACTGAAGCTTTCTTT
TRBJ2-1,TRBV19,.,.,CASSAQGSVEQFF,TGTGCCAGTAGTGCACAGGGTAGTGTTGAGCAGTTCTTC
TRBJ2-2,TRBV5-1,TRBD2,.,CASRRTSGGNTGELFF,TGCGCCAGCAGGAGGACTAGCGGGGGGAACACCGGGGAGCTGTTTTTT
TRBJ2-3,TRBV7-8,TRBD1,.,CASSNLQGAMDTQYF,TGTGCCAGCAGCAATCTACAGGGGGCCATGGATACGCAGTATTTT
TRBJ2-1,TRBV9,.,.,CASSSRAGTTNEQFF,TGTGCCAGCAGCTCCCGAGCGGGTACCACCAATGAGCAGTTCTTC
TRBJ1-5,TRBV7-2,.,.,CASSLVGQHNQPQHF,TGTGCCAGCAGCTTAGTGGGGCAGCACAATCAGCCCCAGCATTTT
TRBJ2-7,TRBV5-1,.,once,CASSLDGRQQPSYEQYF,TGCGCCAGCAGCTTGGATGGCCGACAGCAACCCTCCTACGAGCAGTACTTC
TRBJ2-3,TRBV15,TRBD1,.,CATSRGRGPSDTQYF,TGTGCCACCAGCAGAGGTAGGGGGCCATCAGATACGCAGTATTTT
TRBJ1-5,TRBV9,.,.,CASSVGSAQPQHF,TGTGCCAGCAGCGTAGGCAGCGCTCAGCCCCAGCATTTT
TRBJ2-7,TRBV11-3,.,.,CASSQTGGASYEQYF,TGTGCCAGCAGCCAAACTGGCGGAGCCTCCTACGAGCAGTACTTC
TRBJ1-2,TRBV6-5,TRBD1,.,CASSYSGQGAGYTF,TGTGCCAGCAGTTATTCGGGACAGGGGGCTGGCTACACCTTC
TRBJ1-2,TRBV11-2,.,.,CASSLDINSYGYTF,TGTGCCAGCAGCCTTGACATCAACTCCTATGGCTACACCTTC
TRBJ1-4,TRBV7-9,.,.,CASSFSGLSNEKLFF,TGTGCCAGCAGCTTCTCGGGACTTTCAAACGAAAAACTGTTTTTT
TRBJ2-5,TRBV12-3/TRBV12-4,TRBD1,.,CASRKQGAGTQYF,TGTGCCAGCAGAAAACAGGGGGCAGGGACCCAGTACTTC
TRBJ2-7,TRBV4-1,TRBD1,.,CASSQQWDRSVYEQYF,TGCGCCAGCAGCCAACAATGGGACAGGAGCGTCTACGAGCAGTACTTC
TRBJ2-5,TRBV3-1/TRBV3-2,TRBD2,.,CASSPLLAGTWETQYF,TGTGCCAGCAGCCCTTTGCTAGCGGGAACCTGGGAGACCCAGTACTTC
TRBJ1-2,TRBV28,TRBD1,.,CASRGTASMGYTF,TGTGCCAGCAGGGGGACAGCATCCATGGGCTACACCTTC
TRBJ1-2,TRBV30,.,.,CASRTGGYTF,TGTGCCTCTCGGACTGGGGGCTACACCTTC
TRBJ2-7,TRBV7-6,TRBD1,.,CASSPLGQTYEQYF,TGTGCCAGCAGCCCCTTGGGACAGACCTACGAGCAGTACTTC
TRBJ1-2,TRBV6-5,.,.,CASSFGNSLTYGYTF,TGTGCCAGCAGTTTTGGCAACAGCTTGACCTATGGCTACACCTTC
TRBJ2-1,TRBV13,TRBD2,.,CASSLGLVQAGPDNEQFF,TGTGCCAGCAGCTTAGGCCTGGTACAAGCGGGGCCCGACAATGAGCAGTTCTTC
TRBJ1-1,TRBV6-1,.,few,CASSEIRVGTEAFF,TGTGCCAGCAGTGAAATCAGGGTTGGGACTGAAGCTTTCTTT
TRBJ1-5,TRBV19,TRBD1,.,CASRGGTGKNQPQHF,TGTGCCAGTAGAGGTGGGACAGGGAAAAATCAGCCCCAGCATTTT
TRBJ2-5,TRBV7-6,TRBD2,.,CASSLLPPRLAGNQETQYF,TGTGCCAGCAGCTTACTCCCCCCCCGACTAGCGGGGAATCAAGAGACCCAGTACTTC
TRBJ1-5,TRBV18,TRBD1,few,CASSPGTGGNQPQHF,TGTGCCAGCTCACCCGGGACAGGGGGCAATCAGCCCCAGCATTTT
TRBJ1-4,TRBV4-1,.,.,CASSQPGPYGKLFF,TGCGCCAGCAGCCAACCCGGTCCCTACGGAAAACTGTTTTTT
TRBJ1-2,TRBV19,.,.,CASRDRGDGYTF,TGTGCCAGTAGGGACAGAGGTGATGGCTACACCTTC
TRBJ1-4,TRBV18,.,.,CASSQQATNEKLFF,TGTGCCAGCTCACAACAGGCAACTAATGAAAAACTGTTTTTT
TRBJ2-7,TRBV4-1,.,.,CASSQNPTGTYEQYF,TGCGCCAGCAGCCAAAATCCGACAGGAACCTACGAGCAGTACTTC
TRBJ1-2,TRBV29-1,TRBD1,once,CSVEIQGSGYTF,TGCAGCGTTGAGATACAGGGGAGCGGCTACACCTTC